This T cell receptor beta chain was retrieved from a study of blood T cell repertoires in COVID-19. Study-wide background: There were acute and convalescent COVID-19 samples, and they came from the United States, Italy and Spain.

Points on this clone: Other nucleotide sequences from this sample produce the same CDR3.

V lost 2 bases to trimming and J lost 2 bases, with 7 bases between them. The CDR3 covers 14 residues. Germline V gene sequence: CDR1 MDHEN, CDR2 SYDVKM. The protocol was immunoSEQ multiplex PCR, while the TCRdb copy is restricted to in-frame clones and leaves out a portion. The sample shows about 280,000 clones, around 90% of them seen only once. The J gene is TRBJ1-3, the V gene TRBV28, with D maybe TRBD1 (5 bases). This TCR derives from a woman in her thirties or forties who had recovered from COVID-19. Sequencing used PBMCs or T cells enriched from blood (not recorded which). Here the CDR3 reads CASSLGGTGNTIYF. The CDR3 DNA is TGTGCCAGCAGTTTAGGGGGGACTGGAAACACCATATATTTT.